The 18 T cell receptor beta chains reported below all come from one sample, sequenced in a study of early T cells in non-severe SARS-CoV-2 infection. TCRdb ran MiXCR on the 5' RACE reads and lists one entry per CDR3 protein. Here the sample spans 51,000 or so distinct CDR3 sequences, 11% being singletons. Sequencing used whole blood. The origin of the receptors is an adult who was a healthcare worker with PCR-confirmed SARS-CoV-2 infection or an uninfected control (not recorded which).

J is TRBJ2-7 and V is TRBV11-2; 7 bases match TRBD2. The germline V gene encodes CDR1 SGHAT and CDR2 FQNNGV. Trimming cost V 5 bases and J 0 bases; bases outside gene matches: 7. This CDR3 is built from 15 residues. CDR3 in amino acids: CASSPERGSSYEQYF. The DNA of the CDR3 is TGTGCCAGCAGCCCCGAGCGGGGTAGCTCCTACGAGCAGTACTTC. The full variable domain, its missing parts supplied by reference TRBV11-2 and TRBJ2-7, is EAGVAQSPRYKIIEKRQSVAFWCNPISGHATLYWYQQILGQGPKLLIQFQNNGVVDDSQLPKDRFSAERLKGVDSTLKIQPAKLEDSAVYLCASSPERGSSYEQYFGPGTRLTVT.

This clonotype was picked up many times. The chain combines TRBV10-3 with TRBJ2-7; weak D call: TRBD1 (5 bases). V was cut by 0 bases and J by 9 bases, with 15 bases left in between. Germline values: CDR1 ENHRY, CDR2 SYGVKD. This CDR3 region has 14 residues. For the CDR3, the DNA is TGTGCCATCAGTGAGTCGAATAGGGGTTCCGGGCAGTACTTC. It encodes CAISESNRGSGQYF.

This clonotype was detected ten times or more. This chain links TRBV2 with TRBJ1-2; possibly TRBD1 for D (6 bases). CDR3 size: 13 residues. Trimming stripped 7 bases from V and 7 bases from J, with 16 bases between. CDR1 and CDR2 (germline): SNHLY, FYNNEI. The CDR3 DNA sequence: TGTGCCAGCAACCCTGACAGGAACGGTGGCTACACCTTC. Its protein product is CASNPDRNGGYTF.

This clonotype came up many times. V is TRBV6-5 and J is TRBJ1-2, with D unresolved. Germline V gene data show CDR1 as MNHEY and CDR2 as SVGAGI. CDR3 length: 13 residues. Trimming took off 5 bases at V and 6 bases at J, with 13 bases between the two ends. The CDR3 nucleotides read TGTGCCAGCAGTATGACTATGGCGGATGGCTACACCTTC. Residues: CASSMTMADGYTF.

This clonotype was seen many times. The genes are TRBV7-9 and TRBJ2-3; unclear D gene. Germline V gives CDR1 SEHNR, CDR2 FQNEAQ (reference sequence). Trimming took 2 bases from V and 0 from J, leaving 9 bases between them. There are 15 residues in the CDR3. CDR3 residues: CASSLSMGSTDTQYF. The CDR3 DNA reads TGTGCCAGCAGCTTAAGCATGGGTAGCACAGATACGCAGTATTTT. Filled out from reference TRBV7-9 and TRBJ2-3, the complete variable domain reads DTGVSQNPRHKITKRGQNVTFRCDPISEHNRLYWYRQTLGQGPEFLTYFQNEAQLEKSRLLSDRFSAERPKGSFSTLEIQRTEQGDSAMYLCASSLSMGSTDTQYFGPGTRLTVL.

There are many counts of this clonotype. The V gene is TRBV19, the J gene TRBJ1-2; D perhaps matches TRBD1 (6 bases). V was trimmed by 7 bases and J by 4 bases, leaving 16 bases between them. The CDR3 is 14 amino acids. CDR1 and CDR2 from the germline V gene are LNHDA and SQIVND (reference sequence). CDR3 DNA: TGTGCCAGTACCCCTGGGGGCGAGTCCTATGGCTACACCTTC. Amino acid sequence: CASTPGGESYGYTF.

This chain links TRBV2 with TRBJ1-5, with D possibly matching TRBD1 (5 bases). This CDR3 is 14 amino acids long. Trimming removed 5 bases from V and 9 bases from J, with 17 bases in between. Germline lookup yields CDR1 SNHLY and CDR2 FYNNEI. The CDR3 is CASSKGETETPQHF. CDR3 nucleotides: TGTGCCAGCAGTAAAGGGGAGACAGAGACGCCCCAGCATTTT.

The chain couples TRBV4-1 to TRBJ1-1, with TRBD1 as a possible D gene (6 bases). The V and J ends lost 4 bases and 4 bases respectively, with 28 bases between them. From germline, CDR1 is MGHRA and CDR2 YSYEKL. This CDR3 is 19 amino acids long. The CDR3 spells CASSRWIVGLGGASTEAFF. Written as DNA, the CDR3 is TGCGCCAGCAGCCGATGGATTGTGGGTCTCGGGGGCGCGTCCACTGAAGCTTTCTTT.

There are many counts of this clonotype. The chain recombines TRBV2 with TRBJ2-5; no clear D. CDR3 length: 11 residues. Trimming took 10 bases from V and 5 from J, leaving 11 bases between them. Germline loops: CDR1 SNHLY, CDR2 FYNNEI. The CDR3 region has the DNA TGTGCCACCTGGGATTTGGAGACCCAGTACTTC. Residues: CATWDLETQYF.

This clonotype was observed at least ten times. The chain links TRBV28 to TRBJ1-2; 12 positions agree with TRBD1. The CDR3 runs 16 residues. Germline trimming cut 6 bases from V and 7 bases from J; bases unmatched to any gene: 12. The germline CDR1 and CDR2 sequences are MDHEN and SYDVKM. CDR3 DNA: TGTGCCAGCAGCCAGATGGGACAGGGGGCGATCGGTGGCTACACCTTC. Protein: CASSQMGQGAIGGYTF.

This sequence joins TRBV25-1 and TRBJ2-7; possibly TRBD1 for D (6 bases). The ends were cut back, 1 base at V and 8 bases at J, with 9 bases in the middle. Germline V gives CDR1 MGHDK, CDR2 SYGVNS. There are 12 residues in the CDR3. As DNA, the CDR3 is TGTGCCAGCAGTGAATCGAGGGGGAAGCAGTACTTC. Its translation: CASSESRGKQYF.

This clonotype was seen at least ten times. This rearrangement joins TRBV4-1 to TRBJ2-2, with 9 nucleotides matching TRBD2. In germline, CDR1 is MGHRA, CDR2 YSYEKL. J lost 3 bases, V lost 1 base, and 6 bases had no gene match. This CDR3 is 17 amino acids long. Here the CDR3 reads CASSQGPGTSYTGELFF. CDR3 DNA sequence: TGCGCCAGCAGCCAAGGCCCCGGGACTAGCTACACCGGGGAGCTGTTTTTT.

This clonotype was observed many times. The V and J genes are TRBV7-9 and TRBJ2-3, with TRBD2 as a possible D gene (6 bases). The V end was cut by 3 bases, the J end by 0 bases, with 16 bases between. Per germline, CDR1 SEHNR and CDR2 FQNEAQ (reference sequence). This CDR3 region has 17 residues. The CDR3 protein is CASSLPVAGTSTDTQYF. DNA of the CDR3: TGTGCCAGCAGCTTGCCCGTGGCCGGGACTAGCACAGATACGCAGTATTTT.

Of note for this clonotype: This may be a read error, as it is one base from a much larger clone. The V and J genes are TRBV12-3 or TRBV12-4 and TRBJ1-1; D ambiguous. The CDR3 loop spans 15 amino acids. This CDR3 is CTSSLRGPSNTEAFF. In DNA, the CDR3 is TGTACCAGCAGTTTGAGAGGACCATCGAACACTGAAGCTTTCTTT.

This chain uses TRBV7-8 with TRBJ2-3, with D unclear. Trimming removed 5 bases from V and 5 bases from J, with 14 bases in between. In germline, CDR1 is SGHVS, CDR2 FQNEAQ. This CDR3 comprises 14 residues. CDR3 sequence: CASSPVWGGDTQYF. CDR3 bases: TGTGCCAGCAGCCCAGTCTGGGGTGGAGATACGCAGTATTTT.

This clonotype was seen ten or more times. The rearrangement uses TRBV7-9 and TRBJ2-5; no firm D call. V was shortened by 2 bases and J by 3 bases, with 10 bases between the two germline ends. This CDR3 has 14 amino acids. Germline loops: CDR1 SEHNR, CDR2 FQNEAQ (reference sequence). CDR3 sequence (DNA): TGTGCCAGCAGCTTACGTAGGACCGAAGAGACCCAGTACTTC. The encoded protein is CASSLRRTEETQYF.

CDR3 in DNA: TGTGCCAGCGGTAAAGAAAGCACAGATACGCAGTATTTT. Translating gives CASGKESTDTQYF. This sequence joins TRBV7-6 and TRBJ2-3; no reliable D call. Deletions cut 8 bases from V and 0 bases from J, with 9 bases between. The CDR3 length is 13 residues. The germline CDR1 and CDR2 sequences are SGHVS and FNYEAQ.

This rearrangement joins TRBV29-1 to TRBJ1-2; tentatively, D is TRBD1 (6 bases). Germline V gene data show CDR1 as SQVTM and CDR2 as ANQGSEA. The V and J ends lost 3 bases and 0 bases respectively, with 11 bases between them. This CDR3 has 14 residues. CDR3 nucleotides: TGCAGCGTTGATAAGGGGGAGGCTAACTATGGCTACACCTTC. Translated, it gives CSVDKGEANYGYTF.